The 22 T cell receptor beta chains given below trace back to one sample, sequenced in a study of T cell responses to AZD1222 COVID-19 vaccine. Using immunoSEQ multiplex PCR, the repertoire was profiled, and TCRdb retains in-frame clones only, with some absent. The data hold over 150,000 clones, with about 90% observed a single time. The specimen comprised peripheral blood, sampled on day 0 of MenACWY control vaccination. These receptors all come from an adult in good health.

CDR3 nucleotide sequence: TGCAGCGTTAGGGTAGCGGGAAATTACGAGCAGTACTTC. Translating gives CSVRVAGNYEQYF. The chain employs TRBV29-1 and TRBJ2-7; 8 positions agree with TRBD2. From germline, CDR1 is SQVTM and CDR2 ANQGSEA. V gave up 5 bases and J gave up 4 bases; unmatched junction bases: 7. The CDR3 is made up of 13 amino acids.

The chain combines TRBV6-1 with TRBJ1-1, with no clear D. The germline V and J ends were trimmed by 2 bases and 4 bases, with 14 bases remaining between them. Germline V gene sequence: CDR1 MNHNS, CDR2 SASEGT. This CDR3 has 15 amino acids. As DNA, the CDR3 is TGTGCCAGCAGTGAACCAAACTATGCGTCCACTGAAGCTTTCTTT. Translating it yields CASSEPNYASTEAFF.

V gene TRBV7-9 combines with J gene TRBJ1-5; 8 nucleotides agree with TRBD1. Trimming cost V 0 bases and J 6 bases; bases outside gene matches: 4. The CDR3 runs to 15 residues. CDR1 SEHNR and CDR2 FQNEAQ come from the germline V gene (reference sequence). The CDR3 coding sequence is TGTGCCAGCAGCTTAGCGGACAGGGAAGGTCAGCCCCAGCATTTT. Translating gives CASSLADREGQPQHF.

The J gene is TRBJ2-2, the V gene TRBV16; D not resolved. The germline CDR1 and CDR2 sequences are KGHSY and FQNENV. V shed 6 bases and J shed 2 bases, with 4 bases lying between them. This CDR3 is built from 12 residues. CDR3 residues: CASRENTGELFF. The CDR3 DNA reads as TGTGCCAGCAGAGAAAACACCGGGGAGCTGTTTTTT.

By frequency in the sample, this clone is medium-sized. Additional DNA sequences in this sample encode the identical CDR3. V is TRBV3-1 (or the pseudogene TRBV3-2) and J is TRBJ1-6; no firm D call. This CDR3 region has 12 residues. Trimming removed 0 bases from V and 8 bases from J, with 2 bases in between. Germline V gene lookup returns CDR1 LGHDT and CDR2 YNNKEL (reference sequence). The CDR3 loop reads CASSQEYSPLHF. Written as DNA, the CDR3 is TGTGCCAGCAGCCAAGAATATTCACCCCTCCACTTT.

The rearrangement joins TRBV6-5 to TRBJ1-6; weak D call: TRBD1 (5 bases). Trimming took off 2 bases at V and 6 bases at J, with 11 bases between the two ends. The CDR3 contains 15 residues. Germline values: CDR1 MNHEY, CDR2 SVGAGI. The CDR3 is CASSYGTWGNSPLHF. In nucleotides, the CDR3 is TGTGCCAGCAGTTACGGGACCTGGGGTAATTCACCCCTCCACTTT.

The count of this clone is one. V gene TRBV6-5 combines with J gene TRBJ1-4, with TRBD1 as a possible D gene (5 bases). The CDR3 covers 15 residues. The V gene lost 6 bases and the J gene lost 6 bases, with 17 bases spanning the gap. Germline V gene data show CDR1 as MNHEY and CDR2 as SVGAGI. The CDR3 sequence is CASSLWGGGDEKLFF. The DNA for the CDR3 is TGTGCCAGCAGCCTTTGGGGGGGTGGGGATGAAAAACTGTTTTTT.

The chain uses TRBV6-2 or TRBV6-3 and TRBJ1-2; D is ambiguous. Looked up from germline, CDR1 is MNHEY and CDR2 is SVGEGT. V was cut by 4 bases and J by 12 bases, with 15 bases left in between. The CDR3 is 12 amino acids. The CDR3 DNA sequence: TGTGCCAGCAGTTCGGCCTCATCTAGGCACACCTTC. As protein: CASSSASSRHTF.

The chain combines TRBV5-6 with TRBJ1-6, with D perhaps matching TRBD1 (5 bases). The germline CDR1 and CDR2 sequences are SGHDT and YYEEEE. Trimming left V 0 bases short and J 9 bases short, with 13 bases between. The CDR3 spans 15 residues. In DNA form, the CDR3 reads TGTGCCAGCAGCTTGGATTCCAGGGAAACTTCACCCCTCCACTTT. It specifies CASSLDSRETSPLHF.

The V gene is TRBV15, the J gene TRBJ1-2; D is unclear. This CDR3 is built from 12 residues. In germline, CDR1 is LNHNV, CDR2 YYDKDF (reference sequence). The germline V and J ends were trimmed by 3 bases and 8 bases, with 10 bases remaining between them. CDR3 in DNA: TGTGCCACCAGCAGGGCCCTTGGCGGCTACACCTTC. Its translation is CATSRALGGYTF.

This chain uses TRBV18 with TRBJ1-4, with D possibly being TRBD1 (5 bases). This CDR3 region has 14 residues. V lost 5 bases, J lost 3 bases, and 10 bases lay in between. From germline, CDR1 is KGHSH and CDR2 LQKENI. The CDR3, as DNA: TGTGCCAGCTCAAGATCGGGGGCTAATGAAAAACTGTTTTTT. Encoded protein: CASSRSGANEKLFF.

The chain is built from TRBV28 and TRBJ1-5; D not resolved. The CDR3 has 14 amino acids. The V gene lost 4 bases and the J gene lost 0 bases, with 7 bases spanning the gap. Germline CDR1 reads MDHEN; CDR2 reads SYDVKM. CDR3 DNA: TGTGCCAGCAGTTACGGGAATAGCAATCAGCCCCAGCATTTT. Translation: CASSYGNSNQPQHF.

About this clone: Other DNA sequences of this sample code for an identical CDR3. J is TRBJ2-2 and V is TRBV7-2; TRBD1 aligns across 8 bases. V dropped 4 bases and J dropped 2; count of bases not matched to a gene: 3. From germline, CDR1 is SGHTA and CDR2 FQGNSA. The CDR3 spans 15 residues. Here the CDR3 DNA reads TGTGCCAGCAGCTCAGGACAGGGAAACACCGGGGAGCTGTTTTTT. Translating gives CASSSGQGNTGELFF.

The gene calls are TRBV24-1 and TRBJ2-1, with 10 nucleotides matching TRBD1. Looked up from germline, CDR1 is KGHDR and CDR2 is SFDVKD. The CDR3 runs to 16 residues. Trimming cost V 3 bases and J 4 bases; bases outside gene matches: 5. The CDR3 loop is CATSDQGTGVYNEQFF. CDR3 in DNA: TGTGCCACCAGTGATCAGGGGACAGGGGTATACAATGAGCAGTTCTTC.

The V and J genes are TRBV7-8 and TRBJ1-2; 8 bases are shared with TRBD1. J was trimmed by 0 bases and V by 1 base; bases with no gene match: 1. CDR3 length: 15 amino acids. The V gene's germline CDR1 is SGHVS and CDR2 FQNEAQ. For the CDR3, the DNA is TGTGCCAGCAGCTTAGGGACAGGGACTAACTATGGCTACACCTTC. It yields the protein CASSLGTGTNYGYTF.

The chain employs TRBV5-4 and TRBJ2-7; unclear D gene. V lost 0 bases to trimming and J lost 5 bases, with 6 bases between them. The CDR3 runs 12 residues. CDR1 and CDR2 (germline): SGHNT, YYREEE (reference sequence). CDR3 in amino acids: CASSLEVHEQYF. The CDR3 DNA follows: TGTGCCAGCAGCTTGGAAGTCCACGAGCAGTACTTC.

This clone was seen once. The chain joins TRBV7-2 to TRBJ2-3; D ambiguous. Per germline, CDR1 SGHTA and CDR2 FQGNSA. This CDR3 comprises 13 residues. Trimming took off 5 bases at V and 2 bases at J, with 8 bases between the two ends. CDR3: CASSPDFTDTQYF. Written as DNA, the CDR3 is TGTGCCAGCAGCCCTGACTTCACAGATACGCAGTATTTT.

This clone was seen once. The V gene is TRBV10-3, the J gene TRBJ1-4, with D unclear. V lost 0 bases, J lost 0 bases, and 8 bases lay in between. Germline assignment: CDR1 ENHRY and CDR2 SYGVKD. The CDR3 runs to 16 residues. The CDR3 sequence: CAISESGAATNEKLFF. The CDR3 DNA sequence: TGTGCCATCAGTGAGTCAGGAGCGGCAACTAATGAAAAACTGTTTTTT.

This sequence joins TRBV5-5 and TRBJ1-1, with D possibly matching TRBD1 (5 bases). Trimming removed 4 bases from V and 2 bases from J, with 12 bases in between. This CDR3 comprises 14 residues. Germline V gives CDR1 SGHKS, CDR2 YYEKEE (reference sequence). This chain's CDR3 is CASSPLGQNTEAFF. CDR3 sequence (DNA): TGTGCCAGCAGCCCCCTCGGACAAAACACTGAAGCTTTCTTT.

The chain is built from TRBV19 and TRBJ1-1, with TRBD1 matching over 7 bases. Looked up from germline, CDR1 is LNHDA and CDR2 is SQIVND (reference sequence). Trimming at V came to 3 bases and at J to 6 bases, leaving 13 bases not matched to a gene. The CDR3 covers 16 residues. CDR3 region: CASSIQITFDRAEAFF. As DNA, the CDR3 is TGTGCCAGTAGTATCCAGATTACCTTTGACAGGGCTGAAGCTTTCTTT.

This chain joins TRBV10-3 and TRBJ1-1; D is possibly TRBD1 (5 bases). Germline lookup yields CDR1 ENHRY and CDR2 SYGVKD. The CDR3 consists of 15 residues. V was clipped by 4 bases and J by 1 base, with 13 bases between them. CDR3 region: CAISVQAAGNTEAFF. In DNA form, the CDR3 reads TGTGCCATCAGTGTACAGGCTGCTGGGAACACTGAAGCTTTCTTT.

The chain has TRBV5-4 and TRBJ1-4, with D perhaps TRBD1 (5 bases). CDR1 SGHNT and CDR2 YYREEE come from the germline V gene (reference sequence). V gave up 0 bases and J gave up 7 bases, with 7 bases separating them. The CDR3 has 13 residues. DNA of the CDR3: TGTGCCAGCAGCTTGGGAGGGGCTGAAAAACTGTTTTTT. It encodes CASSLGGAEKLFF.